The T cell receptor (beta chain) described here comes from a study of siplizumab effects on memory and regulatory T cells. Study-wide points: The study found naive T cells seemingly more diverse than memory cells and seemingly major alloresponse contributors. Naive or memory phenotype assignment was not possible for roughly 80-97% of proliferating CD4+ or CD8+ clones. With siplizumab, cumulative frequency of CD4+ memory-derived alloreactive sequences dropped significantly.

Concerning this clone: What it recognizes is unknown.

This CDR3 is 12 amino acids long. CDR1 and CDR2 (germline): MNHNS, SASEGT. Trimming took off 7 bases at V and 2 bases at J, with 8 bases between the two ends. TCRdb's copy holds only in-frame clones and misses some; the assay was immunoSEQ multiplex PCR. The sample includes 90,000 to 120,000 clones, 85% to 95% seen only once; the top ten take roughly 0.59%. The receptor was derived from a human donor in good health. The genes are TRBV6-1 and TRBJ1-2; D call uncertain. The specimen was Tregs sorted from blood. The chain's CDR3 is CASKFRNYGYTF. The CDR3, as DNA: TGTGCCAGCAAGTTTAGGAACTATGGCTACACCTTC.